Below are 28 T cell receptor beta chains sequenced from a single sample in a study of T cells in Graves' hyperthyroidism and ophthalmopathy (dated by TCRdb to the late 2010s). Library preparation employed multiplex PCR. Reads for this sample came from an Illumina HiSeq 2000. The TCR beta CDR3 regions were amplified from the RNA transcripts. For the first round of RT-PCR on the TCR CDR3, the HTBI primer set was used together with the Qiagen OneStep RT-PCR kit. TCRdb reworked the public reads: Q25 trimming with fastp, MiXCR clone assembly, productive beta chains retained. Rows matching on CDR3 protein sequence are summarized as one entry with the most common DNA and genes. A total of 500,000 to 600,000 distinct CDR3 sequences appear in this sample, about half of them only once. The top ten hold roughly 19% of the sample. Sequenced material: peripheral blood or thyroid tissue (not recorded which). Every receptor here comes from an adult woman with Graves' disease, either hyperthyroidism or ophthalmopathy (not recorded which).

This clonotype occurred once. The chain is built from TRBV7-9 and TRBJ1-2; D is unresolved. Germline CDR1 reads SEHNR; CDR2 reads FQNEAQ (reference sequence). V lost 8 bases and J lost 0, with 19 bases in between. The CDR3 extends over 16 amino acids. CDR3 residues: CASPPSATRANYGYTF. For the CDR3, the DNA is TGTGCCAGCCCACCGTCAGCCACAAGAGCTAACTATGGCTACACCTTC.

The chain uses TRBV29-1 and TRBJ1-2, with 12 positions matching TRBD1. The CDR3 loop spans 13 amino acids. The trim removed 7 bases at V and 7 bases at J, leaving 7 bases unmatched. Germline values: CDR1 SQVTM, CDR2 ANQGSEA. The CDR3 region is CSAPGQGAGGYTF. The CDR3 bases are TGCAGCGCCCCGGGACAGGGGGCTGGTGGCTACACCTTC.

The genes are TRBV20-1 and TRBJ2-5; 8 bases map to TRBD1. V dropped 3 bases and J dropped 5; count of bases not matched to a gene: 8. There are 14 residues in the CDR3. Germline CDR1 and CDR2: DFQATT and SNEGSKA (reference sequence). The CDR3 sequence is CSASIGQGWETQYF. Here the CDR3 DNA reads TGCAGTGCTAGTATTGGACAGGGATGGGAGACCCAGTACTTC.

This clonotype showed up just a few times. The chain carries TRBV6-6 and TRBJ1-6, with TRBD1 as a possible D gene (5 bases). Per the germline V gene, CDR1 is MNHNY and CDR2 is SVGAGI (reference sequence). The CDR3 is 17 residues long. The V end lost 4 bases, the J end lost 0 bases, and 13 bases lay between the germline ends. The chain's CDR3 is CASSLSAGSSYNSPLHF. The CDR3 nucleotides read TGTGCCAGCAGTTTATCCGCAGGGAGCTCCTATAATTCACCCCTCCACTTT.

As for this clonotype: No conserved phenylalanine or tryptophan ends this CDR3, so it is likely a read error. The DNA is omitted, as the CDR3 cannot be located on it reliably, and the CDR3 follows TCRdb's listing. The rearrangement joins TRBV7-2 to TRBJ2-2; TRBD1 was called by the table and not checked on the DNA. Termini included, the CDR3 measures 15 amino acids. Germline CDR1 SGHTA, CDR2 FQGNSA. The CDR3 loop is CASSLRQGANRGAVV.

The V and J genes are TRBV29-1 and TRBJ1-2, with D possibly being TRBD1 (5 bases). Germline assignment: CDR1 SQVTM and CDR2 ANQGSEA. Trimming cost V 6 bases and J 5 bases, with 16 bases left between them. This CDR3 is built from 13 residues. The CDR3 loop reads CSVSFQGGYGYTF. The DNA for the CDR3 is TGCAGCGTCTCGTTTCAGGGTGGTTATGGCTACACCTTC.

This clonotype was counted ten times or more. The chain recombines TRBV5-4 with TRBJ2-2; 8 bases line up with TRBD2. This CDR3 region has 15 residues. CDR1 and CDR2 from the germline V gene are SGHNT and YYREEE (reference sequence). V shed 5 bases and J 4 bases; nucleotides not matched to a gene: 7. The chain's CDR3 is CASRGAGDGTGELFF. In nucleotides, the CDR3 is TGTGCCAGCAGGGGAGCGGGAGATGGCACCGGGGAGCTGTTTTTT.

Regarding this clonotype: At one of its ends the junction is not consistent with the germline gene, which may arise from a read error. The J gene is TRBJ1-5, the V gene TRBV10-2; tentatively, D is TRBD1 (5 bases). This CDR3 contains 17 residues. Germline assignment: CDR1 WSHSY and CDR2 SAAADI. The CDR3 spells CASSDGGDGVRDQPQHF. CDR3 sequence (DNA): TGCGCCAGCAGTGACGGCGGGGACGGAGTCCGCGATCAACCCCAGCATTTT.

V gene TRBV7-2 combines with J gene TRBJ1-6; D is uncertain. Germline lookup yields CDR1 SGHTA and CDR2 FQGNSA. There are 15 residues in the CDR3. V shed 3 bases and J shed 6 bases, with 12 bases lying between them. CDR3 DNA: TGTGCCAGCAGCTTGTCCGGAGAGACTAATTCACCCCTCCACTTT. This codes for CASSLSGETNSPLHF. Combining the CDR3 with reference TRBV7-2 and TRBJ1-6 gives the whole variable domain GAGVSQSPSNKVTEKGKDVELRCDPISGHTALYWYRQSLGQGLEFLIYFQGNSAPDKSGLPSDRFSAERTGGSVSTLTIQRTQQEDSAVYLCASSLSGETNSPLHFGNGTRLTVT.

The CDR3 coding sequence is TGTGCCAGCAGTAGAACCGGGACAGGTTATGGCTACACCTTC. This translates into CASSRTGTGYGYTF. The rearrangement links TRBV6-1 to TRBJ1-2, with 8 bases lining up with TRBD1. Germline values: CDR1 MNHNS, CDR2 SASEGT. V dropped 5 bases and J dropped 5; count of bases not matched to a gene: 7. The CDR3 is made up of 14 amino acids.

The chain is built from TRBV20-1 and TRBJ2-5; possibly TRBD1 for D (5 bases). The CDR3 spans 12 residues. Germline V CDR1 and CDR2: DFQATT, SNEGSKA (reference sequence). CDR3 sequence (DNA): TGCAGCCCACTGGGGCGTTGGGAGACCCAGTACTTC. Its protein product is CSPLGRWETQYF.

This clonotype was seen many times. J is TRBJ2-2 and V is TRBV10-3; no definite D call. This CDR3 is 13 amino acids long. Looked up from germline, CDR1 is ENHRY and CDR2 is SYGVKD. The germline V and J ends were trimmed by 10 bases and 6 bases, with 15 bases remaining between them. The CDR3 DNA reads TGTGCCAGTAGGGAAGGTTCGGCCGGGGAGCTGTTTTTT. Protein sequence: CASREGSAGELFF.

The genes are TRBV7-3 and TRBJ2-1, with D uncertain. This CDR3 spans 14 amino acids. Germline CDR1 and CDR2: SGHTA and FQGTGA. V was cut by 5 bases and J by 9 bases, with 17 bases left in between. CDR3 sequence (DNA): TGTGCCAGCAGCCCCCACTCGTCGACGGGTGAGCAGTTCTTC. Its protein is CASSPHSSTGEQFF.

This chain connects TRBV20-1 to TRBJ2-5; D may correspond to TRBD1 or TRBD2 (5 bases each). V was trimmed by 6 bases and J by 4 bases, leaving 21 bases between them. This CDR3 contains 15 residues. Germline V gene sequence: CDR1 DFQATT, CDR2 SNEGSKA (reference sequence). In DNA, the CDR3 is TGCAGTGCGCTAGGGGCGGGTGAGAGGCGAGAGACCCAGTACTTC. Translated: CSALGAGERRETQYF.

V and J are TRBV5-1 and TRBJ1-6, with 10 bases fitting TRBD1. Germline V gene sequence: CDR1 SGHRS, CDR2 YFSETQ. This CDR3 is 15 amino acids long. V trimming: 4 bases; J trimming: 9 bases; junction bases outside the gene matches: 7. The CDR3 reads CASSPGTGVASPLHF. CDR3 sequence (DNA): TGCGCCAGCAGCCCCGGGACAGGGGTGGCTTCACCCCTCCACTTT.

This clonotype was recorded at least ten times. This rearrangement joins TRBV20-1 to TRBJ2-5; D remains unclear. V lost 3 bases, J lost 1 base, and 12 bases lay in between. This CDR3 is 14 amino acids long. Germline V gene lookup returns CDR1 DFQATT and CDR2 SNEGSKA (reference sequence). The CDR3 DNA is TGCAGTGCTAGTTGGCTACGAGGCCAAGAGACCCAGTACTTC. Its protein product is CSASWLRGQETQYF.

Note on this clonotype: One base away lies a much larger clone, so this may be a sequencing read error. The V gene is TRBV7-6, the J gene TRBJ2-7, with D perhaps being TRBD1 or TRBD2 (6 bases each). Germline CDR1 SGHVS, CDR2 FNYEAQ. The CDR3 consists of 15 residues. CDR3 region: CASSPGFGGTYEQCF. CDR3 DNA sequence: TGTGCCAGCAGCCCAGGTTTCGGGGGCACCTACGAGCAGTGCTTC.

The rearrangement uses TRBV20-1 and TRBJ1-4; D gene unclear. The CDR3 extends over 15 amino acids. Between the trimmed V and J ends, which lost 0 bases and 5 bases, there was a span of 13 bases. Germline lookup yields CDR1 DFQATT and CDR2 SNEGSKA (reference sequence). The DNA for the CDR3 is TGCAGTGCTAGAGATCCGGGAGACGTCAATGAAAAACTGTTTTTT. The encoded protein is CSARDPGDVNEKLFF.

The chain recombines TRBV2 with TRBJ2-5; TRBD1 is a possible D gene (6 bases). CDR1 and CDR2 (germline): SNHLY, FYNNEI. Trimming removed 6 bases at V and 5 bases at J, with 13 bases between. The CDR3 is made up of 13 amino acids. This CDR3 reads CASRDQGWETQYF. The CDR3 DNA reads as TGTGCCAGCAGGGACCAGGGGTGGGAGACCCAGTACTTC.

In its sample, this clonotype was seen many times. CDR3 nucleotides: TGTGCCATCAGGGCTGGGACTAGCGGGATCTCCGGGGAGCTGTTTTTT. Encoded protein: CAIRAGTSGISGELFF. The V and J genes are TRBV10-3 and TRBJ2-2; 13 bases match TRBD2. The CDR3 has 16 residues. Unmatched junction bases numbered 7, after V lost 6 bases and J lost 6 bases. From germline, CDR1 is ENHRY and CDR2 SYGVKD.

This clonotype occurred many times. The chain recombines TRBV20-1 with TRBJ2-7, with D maybe TRBD2 (6 bases). CDR1 and CDR2 (germline): DFQATT, SNEGSKA (reference sequence). There are 13 residues in the CDR3. V was trimmed by 6 bases and J by 9 bases, leaving 21 bases between them. This CDR3 is CSASGRLRTGQYF. The CDR3 DNA follows: TGCAGTGCCTCAGGGAGGTTGCGGACCGGGCAGTACTTC.

This clonotype was detected ten times or more. The chain has TRBV5-1 and TRBJ1-4; D possibly corresponds to TRBD1 (5 bases). Germline CDR1 SGHRS, CDR2 YFSETQ. The CDR3 covers 14 residues. Trimming left V 6 bases short and J 0 bases short, with 9 bases between. CDR3 amino acids: CASTGGATNEKLFF. CDR3 bases: TGCGCCAGCACGGGAGGGGCAACTAATGAAAAACTGTTTTTT.

This chain links TRBV28 with TRBJ2-7, with D perhaps TRBD2 (5 bases). The CDR3 length is 14 residues. V lost 4 bases and J 2 bases, leaving 12 bases between the germline ends. Germline V gives CDR1 MDHEN, CDR2 SYDVKM. The CDR3 region is CASSSRGQAYEQYF. As DNA, the CDR3 is TGTGCCAGCAGTTCCCGCGGGCAGGCCTACGAGCAGTACTTC.

In this sample, this clonotype turned up a few times. Just one base apart from a much larger clone, this may be a read error. The V call is TRBV5-1, the J call TRBJ1-4; the D is unclear. The CDR3 runs 14 residues. The germline V gene has CDR1 SGHRS and CDR2 YFSETQ. CDR3 sequence reads: CASSPVGWNEKLVF. Written as DNA, the CDR3 is TGCGCCAGCAGCCCGGTTGGGTGGAACGAAAAACTGGTTTTT.

With respect to this clonotype: A much bigger clone sits one base away, suggesting this may be a read error. V and J are TRBV11-3 and TRBJ2-2; tentatively, D is TRBD1 (7 bases). CDR3 size: 15 residues. Germline V gene sequence: CDR1 SGHNT, CDR2 YENEEA. CDR3 coding DNA: TGTGCCAGCAGCCTCGACAGGGCGGACACCGGGGGGCTGTTTTTT. Protein sequence: CASSLDRADTGGLFF.

As to this clonotype: The junction differs from germline at one of its ends, possibly a read error. The CDR3 nucleotides read TGCTCCAGCAGCTCCTTCTCGGGGGGGAGCAATCAGCCCCAGCATTTT. It encodes CSSSSFSGGSNQPQHF. This chain joins TRBV4-1 and TRBJ1-5, with D possibly matching TRBD1 (5 bases). Germline lookup yields CDR1 MGHRA and CDR2 YSYEKL. This CDR3 comprises 16 residues.

This clonotype was detected many times. The rearrangement links TRBV5-1 to TRBJ2-5; possible D gene TRBD1, 6 bases. The CDR3 is made up of 16 amino acids. The germline CDR1 and CDR2 sequences are SGHRS and YFSETQ. V shed 5 bases and J shed 2 bases, with 19 bases lying between them. CDR3 in amino acids: CASSYNPGHPQETQYF. The CDR3 DNA follows: TGCGCCAGCAGTTACAATCCGGGACACCCACAAGAGACCCAGTACTTC.

The J gene is TRBJ1-6, the V gene TRBV6-6; 8 bases agree with TRBD1. The CDR3 is 15 amino acids. V lost 5 bases, J lost 10 bases, and 10 bases stayed unmatched. In germline, CDR1 is MNHNY, CDR2 SVGAGI (reference sequence). DNA for the CDR3: TGTGCCAGCAGTCAAGGGACAGGATCGAGATCACCCCTCCACTTT. It is translated as CASSQGTGSRSPLHF.